The 12 T cell receptor beta chains reported below all come from one sample, sequenced in a study of sequential checkpoint blockade in melanoma (dated by TCRdb to the late 2010s). Library preparation was by the immunoSEQ multiplex PCR assay. TCRdb obtained this table from immuneACCESS and retained in-frame rearrangements with V and J assigned. These tables miss some clones; where compared with another copy, unresolved V genes account for less than half of the shortfall, and the remainder is unexplained. For this sample there are 9,500 to 15,000 clones; about 79% appear just once. Roughly half of the sample rests with the top ten. This specimen's treatment or condition label, interpreted: randomized to nivolumab then ipilimumab (arm A) or the reverse (arm B). Here the sequenced sample was CD8+ T cells sorted from blood (inferred from file names), taken from a patient given nivolumab and ipilimumab in sequence. These receptors all stem from a human donor with melanoma.

The rearrangement joins TRBV7-9 to TRBJ1-6, with 8 bases lining up with TRBD1. The CDR3 is made up of 15 amino acids. The germline gives CDR1 SEHNR, CDR2 FQNEAQ (reference sequence). With 4 bases clipped from V and 7 bases from J, the junction kept 6 bases outside the gene matches. The CDR3 coding sequence is TGTGCCAGCAGCTCAACGGGGACAGGCAATTCACCCCTCCACTTT. Protein sequence: CASSSTGTGNSPLHF.

The chain is built from TRBV7-9 and TRBJ2-3; 8 bases fit TRBD2. Germline V gene data show CDR1 as SEHNR and CDR2 as FQNEAQ (reference sequence). The V gene end was trimmed by 7 bases and the J gene end by 6 bases; junction bases not matched to a gene: 6. CDR3 length: 13 residues. The CDR3 loop reads CASIPSGSDTQYF. CDR3 sequence (DNA): TGTGCCAGCATCCCTAGCGGGTCCGATACGCAGTATTTT.

This rearrangement joins TRBV25-1 to TRBJ2-2; D is possibly TRBD1 (6 bases). Germline V gene data show CDR1 as MGHDK and CDR2 as SYGVNS. This CDR3 is 18 amino acids long. The V end was cut by 6 bases, the J end by 0 bases, with 20 bases between. The CDR3 sequence: CASSPVPGQDTNTGELFF. CDR3 bases: TGTGCCAGCAGCCCAGTCCCGGGACAAGACACGAACACCGGGGAGCTGTTTTTT.

The CDR3 loop reads CASSPRDRESSGANVLTF. CDR3 coding DNA: TGTGCCAGCAGTCCCCGGGACAGGGAGAGCTCTGGGGCCAACGTCCTGACTTTC. V gene TRBV28 combines with J gene TRBJ2-6, with 9 nucleotides matching TRBD1. The CDR3 is 18 residues long. The V and J ends lost 5 bases and 0 bases, in that order; junction bases with no gene match: 8. Germline CDR1 reads MDHEN; CDR2 reads SYDVKM.

The chain uses TRBV5-8 and TRBJ2-7; perhaps TRBD2 as D (5 bases). In germline, CDR1 is SGHTS, CDR2 YDEGEE. The CDR3 has 8 residues. The chain's CDR3 is CASSLWRV. DNA for the CDR3: TGTGCCAGCAGCTTATGGAGGGTC.

The chain joins TRBV28 to TRBJ2-5; D perhaps matches TRBD2 (5 bases). CDR1 and CDR2 (germline): MDHEN, SYDVKM. Trimming removed 1 base from V and 5 bases from J, with 8 bases in between. The CDR3 has 13 residues. CDR3 sequence: CASSLYSGETQYF. In nucleotides, the CDR3 is TGTGCCAGCAGTTTATATTCGGGGGAGACCCAGTACTTC.

The chain links TRBV5-4 to TRBJ2-5; D might be TRBD2 (6 bases). The CDR3 is made up of 13 amino acids. The V gene's germline CDR1 is SGHNT and CDR2 YYREEE (reference sequence). V shed 0 bases and J shed 3 bases, with 6 bases lying between them. CDR3 in DNA: TGTGCCAGCAGCTTGGCTAGCGAAGAGACCCAGTACTTC. Translation gives CASSLASEETQYF. The whole variable domain, filled in from reference TRBV5-4 and TRBJ2-5, reads ETGVTQSPTHLIKTRGQQVTLRCSSQSGHNTVSWYQQALGQGPQFIFQYYREEENGRGNFPPRFSGLQFPNYSSELNVNALELDDSALYLCASSLASEETQYFGPGTRLLVL.

The chain combines TRBV9 with TRBJ2-2; the D gene is possibly TRBD1 (6 bases). The CDR3 covers 16 residues. Germline values: CDR1 SGDLS, CDR2 YYNGEE. V was cut by 0 bases and J by 4 bases, with 13 bases left in between. CDR3 sequence (DNA): TGTGCCAGCAGCGTAGCTGGGGGCCTCGTCACCGGGGAGCTGTTTTTT. This codes for CASSVAGGLVTGELFF.

This rearrangement joins TRBV29-1 to TRBJ2-1; D possibly corresponds to TRBD2 (6 bases). The germline gives CDR1 SQVTM, CDR2 ANQGSEA. The CDR3 has 12 residues. Trimming shortened V by 6 bases and J by 14 bases, and 20 bases separated the two germline ends. CDR3 sequence (DNA): TGCAGCGTGTGGGGGGAAAACGAGGCGGAGTTCTTC. Protein: CSVWGENEAEFF.

About this clone: Other DNA sequences within the sample encode an identical CDR3. J is TRBJ1-5 and V is TRBV2; D is uncertain. Germline CDR1 is SNHLY and CDR2 is FYNNEI. The CDR3 spans 15 residues. With 6 bases removed from V and 2 bases from J, the gap between germline ends came to 14 bases. Here the CDR3 DNA reads TGTGCCAGCAGGGGAGGAGGTCTCGGCAATCAGCCCCAGCATTTT. It specifies CASRGGGLGNQPQHF.

This chain connects TRBV9 to TRBJ2-6; 12 nucleotides match TRBD1. From germline, CDR1 is SGDLS and CDR2 YYNGEE. The CDR3 is made up of 19 amino acids. With 4 bases clipped from V and 4 bases from J, the junction kept 12 bases outside the gene matches. CDR3 DNA: TGTGCCAGCAGCCCGCGAGGGACAGGGGGCTCTCTGGGGGCCAACGTCCTGACTTTC. Translation: CASSPRGTGGSLGANVLTF.

The chain couples TRBV7-2 to TRBJ2-2; 10 nucleotides align to TRBD2. The CDR3 runs 18 residues. The V gene's germline CDR1 is SGHTA and CDR2 FQGNSA. J was trimmed by 2 bases and V by 6 bases; bases with no gene match: 12. For the CDR3, the DNA is TGTGCCAGCAGGCGTATAGAATTAGCGGGGGGAAACACCGGGGAGCTGTTTTTT. Translating gives CASRRIELAGGNTGELFF.